Listed here are 18 T cell receptor beta chains from one sample, sequenced in a study of cytomegalovirus exposure and HLA in healthy donors. A multiplex PCR was run with 60 Vbeta primers and 13 Jbeta primers. Here immunoSEQ multiplex PCR was the method, and the copy in TCRdb shows in-frame clones only, minus some. The sample contains around 100,000 clones, around three quarters of which appear only once. Sequenced material: PBMCs. All receptors derive from a woman under 30 in good health and CMV-seropositive.

There are a few counts of this clone. V usage is TRBV7-3 and J usage is TRBJ2-3, with 8 bases lining up with TRBD2. Germline loops: CDR1 SGHTA, CDR2 FQGTGA. With V trimmed by 1 base and J by 1 base, 4 bases remained unmatched. CDR3 length: 16 amino acids. CDR3 sequence reads: CASSLKDGRGTDTQYF. The CDR3 DNA reads TGTGCCAGCAGCTTAAAAGACGGGAGGGGCACAGATACGCAGTATTTT. Drawing the rest from reference TRBV7-3 and TRBJ2-3, the complete variable domain is GAGVSQTPSNKVTEKGKYVELRCDPISGHTALYWYRQSLGQGPEFLIYFQGTGAADDSGLPNDRFFAVRPEGSVSTLKIQRTERGDSAVYLCASSLKDGRGTDTQYFGPGTRLTVL.

The chain employs TRBV28 and TRBJ2-3; 15 positions agree with TRBD2. This CDR3 has 18 residues. V lost 4 bases to trimming and J lost 0 bases; unmatched junction nucleotides: 5. The germline V gene encodes CDR1 MDHEN and CDR2 SYDVKM. The DNA of the CDR3 is TGTGCCAGCAGTTCCGGGACTAGCGGGAGGAGGAGCACAGATACGCAGTATTTT. Translation gives CASSSGTSGRRSTDTQYF.

J is TRBJ2-3 and V is TRBV4-1, with TRBD2 as a possible D gene (6 bases). The V end was cut by 1 base, the J end by 2 bases, with 19 bases between. Germline V gene lookup returns CDR1 MGHRA and CDR2 YSYEKL. This CDR3 region has 18 residues. This chain's CDR3 is CASSQGESSGGNTDTQYF. The CDR3 nucleotides read TGCGCCAGCAGCCAAGGGGAGTCGAGCGGAGGGAACACAGATACGCAGTATTTT.

V usage is TRBV7-8 and J usage is TRBJ1-1; 8 bases map to TRBD1. The CDR3 contains 16 residues. Germline CDR1 and CDR2: SGHVS and FQNEAQ. The J segment lost 5 bases and the V segment lost 2 bases, leaving 10 bases of the junction unmatched. CDR3 DNA: TGTGCCAGCAGCTTAAGGACAGGGTTTAGGGGTACTGAAGCTTTCTTT. Encoded protein: CASSLRTGFRGTEAFF.

The V call is TRBV28, the J call TRBJ2-5; tentatively, D is TRBD1 (5 bases). V was clipped by 7 bases and J by 4 bases, with 13 bases between them. The CDR3 is made up of 13 amino acids. CDR1 is MDHEN and CDR2 is SYDVKM in the germline V gene. CDR3 protein: CASNPGLRETQYF. CDR3 bases: TGTGCCAGCAATCCAGGGCTCAGAGAGACCCAGTACTTC.

This clone was found once. The chain joins TRBV9 to TRBJ2-4; D is perhaps TRBD2 (5 bases). The V and J ends lost 2 bases and 8 bases respectively, with 17 bases between them. Germline CDR1 reads SGDLS; CDR2 reads YYNGEE. This CDR3 contains 15 residues. The CDR3 reads CASSVGMAGWDIQYF. For the CDR3, the DNA is TGTGCCAGCAGCGTGGGGATGGCGGGTTGGGACATTCAGTACTTC.

The gene calls are TRBV6-5 and TRBJ1-4, with a possible D match to TRBD1 (5 bases). The length of the CDR3 is 16 residues. Trimming pared 2 bases from V and 2 bases from J, leaving 12 bases between. Germline loops: CDR1 MNHEY, CDR2 SVGAGI. The CDR3 reads CASSYGGDVTNEKLFF. The CDR3 DNA sequence: TGTGCCAGCAGTTACGGGGGGGATGTGACTAATGAAAAACTGTTTTTT.

This chain connects TRBV4-1 to TRBJ1-2; TRBD1 matches 7 bases. CDR1 and CDR2 (germline): MGHRA, YSYEKL. Trimming at V came to 0 bases and at J to 2 bases, leaving 9 bases not matched to a gene. This CDR3 contains 17 residues. The CDR3 is CASSQEGWTGQNYGYTF. The CDR3 nucleotides read TGCGCCAGCAGCCAAGAGGGGTGGACGGGACAGAACTATGGCTACACCTTC.

This clone was detected once. The chain employs TRBV7-9 and TRBJ2-1; TRBD2 matches at 11 bases. This CDR3 region has 15 residues. The germline CDR1 and CDR2 sequences are SEHNR and FQNEAQ (reference sequence). V lost 6 bases to trimming and J lost 4 bases; unmatched junction nucleotides: 5. The CDR3 here is CASRPLAGGYNEQFF. Here the CDR3 DNA reads TGTGCCAGCAGACCTCTAGCGGGAGGATACAATGAGCAGTTCTTC.

The chain links TRBV6-5 to TRBJ2-1; TRBD2 matches at 10 bases. The CDR3 runs to 15 residues. V gave up 0 bases and J gave up 7 bases; unmatched junction bases: 3. Per the germline V gene, CDR1 is MNHEY and CDR2 is SVGAGI. CDR3 sequence: CASSYSLSGRNEQFF. The CDR3 DNA sequence: TGTGCCAGCAGTTACTCCCTTAGCGGGAGGAATGAGCAGTTCTTC.

The CDR3 nucleotides read TGTGCCAGCAGGCGGACTGAGAACTATGGCTACACCTTC. It yields the protein CASRRTENYGYTF. The rearrangement joins TRBV6-5 to TRBJ1-2; D gene ambiguous. The germline V and J ends were trimmed by 6 bases and 2 bases, with 10 bases remaining between them. The CDR3 sequence is 13 residues long. Germline CDR1 reads MNHEY; CDR2 reads SVGAGI.

The chain has TRBV6-5 and TRBJ2-7; 7 positions agree with TRBD1. CDR1 and CDR2 from the germline V gene are MNHEY and SVGAGI. Trimming cost V 9 bases and J 3 bases; bases outside gene matches: 8. CDR3 length: 13 amino acids. CDR3 in DNA: TGTGCCAGAACGACAGGGAACCGCTACGAGCAGTACTTC. Its translation: CARTTGNRYEQYF.

This clone was seen just once. This chain uses TRBV5-4 with TRBJ2-7; 8 positions match TRBD2. The V gene's germline CDR1 is SGHNT and CDR2 YYREEE (reference sequence). CDR3 length: 15 residues. Trimming at V came to 4 bases and at J to 4 bases, leaving 10 bases not matched to a gene. The DNA for the CDR3 is TGTGCCAGCAGCGCGGGACTAGGAAATGTTTACGAGCAGTACTTC. Its translation is CASSAGLGNVYEQYF.

This clone was found a few times. The rearrangement links TRBV5-1 to TRBJ1-2; no firm D call. The germline V gene has CDR1 SGHRS and CDR2 YFSETQ. Trimming removed 3 bases at V and 2 bases at J, with 14 bases between. This CDR3 has 15 residues. The CDR3 DNA follows: TGCGCCAGCAGCTCCCCCCTTGGCTCCAACTATGGCTACACCTTC. It codes for CASSSPLGSNYGYTF. Variable domain in full (rest from reference TRBV5-1 and TRBJ1-2): KAGVTQTPRYLIKTRGQQVTLSCSPISGHRSVSWYQQTPGQGLQFLFEYFSETQRNKGNFPGRFSGRQFSNSRSEMNVSTLELGDSALYLCASSSPLGSNYGYTFGSGTRLTVV.

V gene TRBV30 combines with J gene TRBJ1-3, with D possibly matching TRBD1 (5 bases). This CDR3 is built from 15 residues. Germline CDR1 and CDR2: GTSNPN and SVGIG (reference sequence). Between the trimmed V and J ends, which lost 0 bases and 4 bases, there was a span of 13 bases. CDR3 in amino acids: CAWSVHQGIGNTIYF. DNA for the CDR3: TGTGCCTGGAGTGTACACCAGGGTATAGGAAACACCATATATTTT.

The chain employs TRBV28 and TRBJ1-4; maybe TRBD1 (5 bases). V was cut by 10 bases and J by 7 bases, with 19 bases left in between. Germline V CDR1 and CDR2: MDHEN, SYDVKM. The CDR3 has 14 amino acids. The CDR3 here is CATYTGSGAEKLFF. The CDR3 coding sequence is TGTGCCACCTATACGGGCTCTGGGGCTGAAAAACTGTTTTTT. Complete variable domain (other parts from reference TRBV28 and TRBJ1-4): DVKVTQSSRYLVKRTGEKVFLECVQDMDHENMFWYRQDPGLGLRLIYFSYDVKMKEKGDIPEGYSVSREKKERFSLILESASTNQTSMYLCATYTGSGAEKLFFGSGTQLSVL.

The CDR3 reads CASSGTAAGANVLTF. In nucleotides, the CDR3 is TGTGCCAGCAGCGGGACAGCCGCCGGGGCCAACGTCCTGACTTTC. The rearrangement joins TRBV9 to TRBJ2-6; a possible D gene is TRBD1 (6 bases). Trimming removed 3 bases at V and 4 bases at J, with 11 bases between. The CDR3 spans 15 residues. CDR1 is SGDLS and CDR2 is YYNGEE in the germline V gene.

This chain connects TRBV4-1 to TRBJ1-1; 11 bases align to TRBD1. The junction had 6 bases not matched to a gene; V was cut back by 0 bases and J by 3 bases. The CDR3 is made up of 17 amino acids. Germline V gene lookup returns CDR1 MGHRA and CDR2 YSYEKL. The chain's CDR3 is CASSQDRTGGEYTEAFF. As DNA, the CDR3 is TGCGCCAGCAGCCAAGATAGGACAGGGGGCGAGTACACTGAAGCTTTCTTT.